This TCR beta chain was retrieved from a study of T cell responses to AZD1222 COVID-19 vaccine. Study observations and caveats: Per reports, nearly half of all spike-specific TCRs target regions that are unmutated in variants.

The data were produced by immunoSEQ multiplex PCR, yet TCRdb's version contains in-frame clones alone and is incomplete. The sample carries more than 100,000 clones, roughly 87% recorded once. About this clone: The antigen remains unidentified.

The CDR3 is 14 residues long. Germline-derived CDR1 and CDR2 are GTSNPN and SVGIG (reference sequence). Losses at the gene ends were 5 bases for V and 4 bases for J; bases not matched to a gene: 10. The chain joins TRBV30 to TRBJ1-2; 7 bases line up with TRBD1. The sequences come from peripheral blood, collected on day 0 of AZD1222 vaccination. The receptor comes from an adult in good health. The CDR3 coding sequence is TGTGCCTGGGAGGAGGGGGCTACGGGCTATGGCTACACCTTC. Protein product: CAWEEGATGYGYTF.